This T cell receptor beta chain emerged from a study of T cell responses to AZD1222 COVID-19 vaccine. As for the study in general: Doses given second, at about 4 or about 12 weeks, were pooled. Whole-study findings and limits: An increase in Spike-specific TCR breadth and depth was observed after two AZD1222 doses. Most donors were white British and more were female, and clonal diversity was possibly underestimated.

Libraries were prepared by immunoSEQ multiplex PCR; TCRdb keeps only in-frame clonotypes and omits some of them. The table includes 110,000 to 150,000 clones, about 89% detected once. The CDR3 totals 12 residues. V lost 5 bases and J lost 5, with 10 bases in between. CDR1 MNHEY and CDR2 SMNVEV come from the germline V gene (reference sequence). As regards this clone: Its antigen remains unknown.

This receptor was taken from an adult in good health. The sequences come from peripheral blood, collected on day 0 of AZD1222 vaccination. The genes are TRBV27 and TRBJ2-7; possible D gene TRBD1, 5 bases. DNA for the CDR3: TGTGCCAGCAGTGGGTGGGGCCACGAGCAGTACTTC. The encoded protein is CASSGWGHEQYF.